The entry below describes one TCR beta chain. Per the original methods: Cell counts per sample came from amplifying reference gene primers. The protocol was immunoSEQ multiplex PCR, while the TCRdb copy is restricted to in-frame clones and leaves out a portion. That table supplies the V and J calls and clone size; D and trimming were determined from the DNA. The table shows about 290,000 clones, with just under 85% occurring only once. The sample belongs to a study of blood T cell repertoires in COVID-19. Study details: COVID-19 samples, acute and convalescent, were from the United States, Italy and Spain. T cells, B-cell-depleted T cells, or PBMCs provided the cDNA or gDNA that served as material.

V was pared by 0 bases and J by 4 bases, with 6 bases of the junction left unmatched. This CDR3 is 16 amino acids long. Germline V gene sequence: CDR1 SGHRS, CDR2 YFSETQ. Sequenced input: peripheral blood. The source is a woman aged 45-65 years with active or convalescent COVID-19. V is TRBV5-1 and J is TRBJ2-3, with 9 bases identical to TRBD2. As DNA, the CDR3 is TGCGCCAGCAGCTTGGTCCCCGGCGGGAGGGCAGATACGCAGTATTTT. The encoded protein is CASSLVPGGRADTQYF.